The entry below gives a single TCR beta chain sequence along with its context. Its matching antigen is unknown. The data are from a study of shared clonotypes between healthy human individuals. Trimming removed 7 bases from V and 5 bases from J, with 18 bases in between. This CDR3 spans 13 amino acids. From germline, CDR1 is SQVTM and CDR2 ANQGSEA. Here immunoSEQ multiplex PCR was the method, and the copy in TCRdb shows in-frame clones only, minus some. Of more than 2,000,000 clones listed, 90% to 95% are singletons. Study-wide points: Memory subsets generally showed smaller estimated richness than naive subsets did.

The chain recombines TRBV29-1 with TRBJ2-7, with a weak D call TRBD1 (6 bases). The TCR was taken from a man younger than 30 in good health. Sequences were obtained from naive CD4+ T cells sorted from blood. Described subset: CD45RA+ positively selected. CDR3 in DNA: TGCAGCGCAGGGGACCCCGGGCCCAACGAGCAGTACTTC. Protein product: CSAGDPGPNEQYF.